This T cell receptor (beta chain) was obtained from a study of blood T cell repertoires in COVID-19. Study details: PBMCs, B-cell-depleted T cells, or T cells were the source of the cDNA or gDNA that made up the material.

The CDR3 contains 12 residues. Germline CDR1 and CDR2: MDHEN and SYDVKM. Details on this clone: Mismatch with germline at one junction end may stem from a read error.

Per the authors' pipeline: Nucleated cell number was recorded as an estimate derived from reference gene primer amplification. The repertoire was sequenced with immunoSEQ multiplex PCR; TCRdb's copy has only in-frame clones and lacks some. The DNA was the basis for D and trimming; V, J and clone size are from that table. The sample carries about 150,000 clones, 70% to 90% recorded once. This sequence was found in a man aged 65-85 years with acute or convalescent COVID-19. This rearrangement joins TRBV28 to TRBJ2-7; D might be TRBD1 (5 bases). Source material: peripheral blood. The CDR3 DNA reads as TGCGGGTACACAGGCAGCTCCTACGAGCAGTACTTC. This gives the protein CGYTGSSYEQYF. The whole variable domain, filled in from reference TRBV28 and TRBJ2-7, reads DVKVTQSSRYLVKRTGEKVFLECVQDMDHENMFWYRQDPGLGLRLIYFSYDVKMKEKGDIPEGYSVSREKKERFSLILESASTNQTSMYLCGYTGSSYEQYFGPGTRLTVT.